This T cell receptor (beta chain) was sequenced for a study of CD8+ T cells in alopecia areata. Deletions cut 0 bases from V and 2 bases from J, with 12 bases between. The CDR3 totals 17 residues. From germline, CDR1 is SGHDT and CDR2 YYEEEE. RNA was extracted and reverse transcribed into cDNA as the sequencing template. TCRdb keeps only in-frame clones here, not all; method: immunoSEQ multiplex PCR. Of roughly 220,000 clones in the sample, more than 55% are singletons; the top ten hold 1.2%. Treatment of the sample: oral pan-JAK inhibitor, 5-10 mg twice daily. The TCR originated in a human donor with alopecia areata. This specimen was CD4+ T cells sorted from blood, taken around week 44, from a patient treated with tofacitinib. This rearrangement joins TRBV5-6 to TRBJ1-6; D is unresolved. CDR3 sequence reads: CASSLVMAGTYNSPLHF. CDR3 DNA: TGTGCCAGCAGCTTGGTGATGGCGGGGACCTATAATTCACCCCTCCACTTT. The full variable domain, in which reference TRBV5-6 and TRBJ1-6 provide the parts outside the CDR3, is DAGVTQSPTHLIKTRGQQVTLRCSPKSGHDTVSWYQQALGQGPQFIFQYYEEEERQRGNFPDRFSGHQFPNYSSELNVNALLLGDSALYLCASSLVMAGTYNSPLHFGNGTRLTVT.